This record looks at one TCR beta chain sequence and its context. No antigen is known for it. This specimen comes from a study of T-cell reconstitution after alpha-beta-depleted transplantation in children. The CDR3 extends over 15 amino acids. Germline V gene data show CDR1 as MGHRA and CDR2 as YSYEKL. Trimming stripped 1 base from V and 2 bases from J, with 11 bases between. Unique molecular identifiers were built into the TCRbeta library. TCRdb independently ran MiXCR on the PCR reads; one entry per CDR3 protein. The table shows about 580,000 distinct CDR3 sequences, with around 27% occurring only once. Whole-study findings and limits: By about two months after transplant, alpha-beta T cells reportedly arose from several hundred graft clones that had expanded. T cells produced anew were the main source of T-cell counts and diversity one year after transplant.

Sequencing used PBMCs, obtained before TCRalphabeta/CD19-depleted stem cell transplant. The chain joins TRBV4-1 to TRBJ1-2; D perhaps matches TRBD1 (5 bases). The origin of this receptor is a boy under three years old with Wiskott-Aldrich syndrome, due to receive a stem cell transplant. Here the CDR3 DNA reads TGCGCCAGCAGCCAAGGAGCGGGGACCAACTATGGCTACACCTTC. Amino acids: CASSQGAGTNYGYTF.